This T cell receptor (beta chain) was sequenced in a study of beta chain features in type 1 diabetes. About the research overall: Over all samples combined, about 100,000,000 sorted cells were examined.

The investigators reverse transcribed all of the isolated RNA, so they sequenced expressed TCRB transcripts. Samples of naive, central memory and regulatory T cells yielded a mean of about 3.5 million reads. Some clones are missing from TCRdb's copy, which holds only in-frame ones; the method was immunoSEQ multiplex PCR. The profile shows around 400,000 clones, over 9.5% of them singletons. V lost 5 bases and J lost 7; bases outside the gene matches: 9. Germline V gene lookup returns CDR1 GTSNPN and CDR2 SVGIG (reference sequence). There are 13 residues in the CDR3. V usage is TRBV30 and J usage is TRBJ1-1, with 8 nucleotides matching TRBD1. What was sequenced was naive CD4+ T cells from blood. This clonotype originated in a man aged 18-30 years in good health. The CDR3 DNA follows: TGTGCCTGGGCGACAGGGGTGTATGATGAAGCTTTCTTT. It encodes CAWATGVYDEAFF.